This T cell receptor beta chain comes out of a study of identical twins. A template switching step contributed a universal primer site, while unique molecular identifiers were present in the cDNA. A single record per CDR3 protein comes from TCRdb applying MiXCR to the 5' RACE reads. Here the sample spans a few hundred thousand distinct CDR3 sequences, roughly 8% being singletons. This clonotype was counted ten times or more. The antigen remains undetermined. Broader study findings: Out-of-frame beta sequences exhibited a weaker degree of excess twin sharing.

V gave up 3 bases and J gave up 5 bases; unmatched junction bases: 5. Germline V gene lookup returns CDR1 SGHVS and CDR2 FQNEAQ. This CDR3 spans 16 amino acids. The same data also went into a second study, on yellow fever vaccine responses in identical twins.

This TCR was recovered from a woman under 30 in good health. The chain is built from TRBV7-8 and TRBJ2-5; the match to TRBD2 covers 14 bases. The sequencing sample was made of CD8+ T cells sorted from blood. The CDR3 protein is CASSLGLAGEWETQYF. CDR3 DNA sequence: TGTGCCAGCAGCTTGGGACTAGCGGGAGAGTGGGAGACCCAGTACTTC.